The clone carrying this T cell receptor (beta chain) was seen ten or more times. The antigen is undetermined. As for time point: pre-sensitization, week 0. The treatment was: therapeutic diphenylcyclopropenone sensitization with weekly scalp DPC. The data derive from a study of human T cells and chemical hapten exposure. Overall study context: In the approximately 25-week study, patients were dosed weekly with diphenylcyclopropenone on the scalp throughout.

Attachment of unique molecular identifiers to individual cDNA molecules was performed in the library. In TCRdb, the RACE reads were re-called with MiXCR into one record per CDR3 protein. The data contain some 300,000 distinct CDR3 sequences, 5.5% of them singletons. Study-level points and caveats: There was alopecia in the donors, so their immune response may differ from that of healthy people.

The CDR3 covers 13 residues. Trimming removed 4 bases at V and 1 base at J, with 8 bases between. Germline V gene sequence: CDR1 SGHRS, CDR2 YFSETQ. The TCR originated in a woman aged 18-35 years with alopecia areata. Some clones in this sample may be carry-over from other donors' samples. The gene calls are TRBV5-1 and TRBJ2-5; D is possibly TRBD1 (6 bases). The sample here was whole blood, taken in connection with sensitization to the hapten diphenylcyclopropenone (DPC). The CDR3 coding sequence is TGCGCCAGCAGCGCCAGGGGCCAAGAGACCCAGTACTTC. Its protein product is CASSARGQETQYF.